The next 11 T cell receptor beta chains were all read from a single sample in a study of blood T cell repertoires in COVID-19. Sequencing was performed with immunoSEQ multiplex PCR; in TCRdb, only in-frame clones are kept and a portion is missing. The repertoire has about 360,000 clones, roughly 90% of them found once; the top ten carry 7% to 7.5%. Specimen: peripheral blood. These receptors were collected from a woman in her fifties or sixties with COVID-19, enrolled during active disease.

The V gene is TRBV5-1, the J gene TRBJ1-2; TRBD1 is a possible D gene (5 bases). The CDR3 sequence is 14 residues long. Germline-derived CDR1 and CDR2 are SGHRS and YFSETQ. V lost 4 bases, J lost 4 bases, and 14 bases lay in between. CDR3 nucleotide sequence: TGCGCCAGCAGCCCGCAGGGTGAAGGCTATGGCTACACCTTC. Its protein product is CASSPQGEGYGYTF.

CDR3 sequence: CATSDRGSGTDTQYF. CDR3 coding DNA: TGTGCCACCAGTGACAGGGGATCGGGCACAGATACGCAGTATTTT. The chain links TRBV24-1 to TRBJ2-3; the D gene is possibly TRBD1 (6 bases). CDR3 length: 15 residues. V dropped 4 bases and J dropped 1 base, with 11 bases sitting between them. CDR1 KGHDR and CDR2 SFDVKD come from the germline V gene.

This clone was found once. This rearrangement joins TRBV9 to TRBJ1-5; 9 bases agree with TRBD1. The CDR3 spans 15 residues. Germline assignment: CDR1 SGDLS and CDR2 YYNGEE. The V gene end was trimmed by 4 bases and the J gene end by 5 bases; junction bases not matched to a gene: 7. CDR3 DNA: TGTGCCAGCAGCTCCACAGGGGGCACAGATCAGCCCCAGCATTTT. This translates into CASSSTGGTDQPQHF.

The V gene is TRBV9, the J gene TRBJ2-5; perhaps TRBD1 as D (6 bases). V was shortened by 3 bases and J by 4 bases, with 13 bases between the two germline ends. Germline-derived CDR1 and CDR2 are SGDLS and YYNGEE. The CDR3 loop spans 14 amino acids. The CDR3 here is CASSAHFRGETQYF. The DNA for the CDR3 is TGTGCCAGCAGCGCCCACTTCAGGGGAGAGACCCAGTACTTC.

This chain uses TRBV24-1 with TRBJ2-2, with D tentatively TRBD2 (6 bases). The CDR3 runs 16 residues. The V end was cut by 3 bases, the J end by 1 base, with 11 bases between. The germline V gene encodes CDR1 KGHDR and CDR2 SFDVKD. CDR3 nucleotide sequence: TGTGCCACCAGTGATGGGGACTTTCGGAACACCGGGGAGCTGTTTTTT. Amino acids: CATSDGDFRNTGELFF.

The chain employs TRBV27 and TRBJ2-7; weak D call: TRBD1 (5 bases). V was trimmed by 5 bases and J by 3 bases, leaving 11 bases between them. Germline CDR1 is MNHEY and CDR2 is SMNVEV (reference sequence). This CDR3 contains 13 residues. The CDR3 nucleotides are TGTGCCAGCAGTGGGCAGGGAAGCTACGAGCAGTACTTC. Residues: CASSGQGSYEQYF.

The CDR3 protein is CASRGGGTYEQYF. CDR3 coding DNA: TGTGCCAGCAGGGGAGGTGGTACGTACGAGCAGTACTTC. This chain connects TRBV6-5 to TRBJ2-7; D perhaps matches TRBD2 (6 bases). Germline V lookup: CDR1 MNHEY, CDR2 SVGAGI. The CDR3 runs 13 residues. Trimming cost V 6 bases and J 4 bases, with 13 bases left between them.

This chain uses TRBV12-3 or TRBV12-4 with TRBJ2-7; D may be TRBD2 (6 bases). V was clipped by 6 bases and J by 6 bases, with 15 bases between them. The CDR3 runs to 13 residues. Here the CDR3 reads CASSRGTNAEQYF. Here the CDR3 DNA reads TGTGCCAGCAGCCGGGGGACCAACGCCGAGCAGTACTTC.

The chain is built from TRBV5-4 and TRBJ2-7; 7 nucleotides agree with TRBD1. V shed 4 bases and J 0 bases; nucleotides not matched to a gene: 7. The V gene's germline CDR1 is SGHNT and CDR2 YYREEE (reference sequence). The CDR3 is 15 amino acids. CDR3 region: CASSLKTGSSYEQYF. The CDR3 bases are TGTGCCAGCAGCCTTAAGACAGGGAGCTCCTACGAGCAGTACTTC.

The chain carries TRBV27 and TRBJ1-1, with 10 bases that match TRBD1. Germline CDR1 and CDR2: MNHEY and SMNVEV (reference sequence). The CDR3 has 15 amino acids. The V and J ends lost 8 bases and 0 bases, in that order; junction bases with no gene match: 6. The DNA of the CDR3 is TGTGCCAGCGGATGGACAGGGGGATTGAACACTGAAGCTTTCTTT. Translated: CASGWTGGLNTEAFF.

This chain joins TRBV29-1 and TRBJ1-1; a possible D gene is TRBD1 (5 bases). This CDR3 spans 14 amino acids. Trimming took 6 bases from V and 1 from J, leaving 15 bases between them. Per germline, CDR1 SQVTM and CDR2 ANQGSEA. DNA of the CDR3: TGCAGCGTCCAACTTCGGCAGGGGAACACTGAAGCTTTCTTT. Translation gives CSVQLRQGNTEAFF.